This TCR beta chain was identified during a study of regulatory dendritic cells for organ transplantation. Assay used: immunoSEQ multiplex PCR; TCRdb lists only in-frame clones, some missing. The data contain around 19,000 clones, about 70% of them singletons. Germline values: CDR1 SGHVS, CDR2 FNYEAQ. The CDR3 runs 15 residues. V lost 5 bases to trimming and J lost 7 bases; unmatched junction nucleotides: 8. The V call is TRBV7-6, the J call TRBJ2-2; 9 nucleotides match TRBD1. The origin of this receptor is a human donor in good health. Sequencing used memory CD4+ T cells from blood. As to subset: CD45RO+ memory T cells. The CDR3 sequence is CASSSTGGGDGELFF. In nucleotides, the CDR3 is TGTGCCAGCAGCAGTACAGGGGGCGGCGACGGGGAGCTGTTTTTT. The whole variable domain, remainder taken from reference TRBV7-6 and TRBJ2-2, is GAGVSQSPRYKVTKRGQDVALRCDPISGHVSLYWYRQALGQGPEFLTYFNYEAQQDKSGLPNDRFSAERPEGSISTLTIQRTEQRDSAMYRCASSSTGGGDGELFFGEGSRLTVL.